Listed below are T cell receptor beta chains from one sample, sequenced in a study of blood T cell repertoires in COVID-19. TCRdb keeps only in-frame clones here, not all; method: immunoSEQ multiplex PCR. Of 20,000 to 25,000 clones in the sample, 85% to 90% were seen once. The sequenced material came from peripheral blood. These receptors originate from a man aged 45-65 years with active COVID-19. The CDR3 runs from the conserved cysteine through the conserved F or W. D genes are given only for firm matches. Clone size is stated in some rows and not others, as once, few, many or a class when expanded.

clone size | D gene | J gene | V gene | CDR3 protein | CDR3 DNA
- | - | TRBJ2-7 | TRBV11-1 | CASSLGHLSSYEQYF | TGTGCCAGCAGCTTAGGACATTTGAGCTCCTACGAGCAGTACTTC
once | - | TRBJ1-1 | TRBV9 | CASSPPGGDTEAFF | TGTGCCAGCAGCCCCCCGGGGGGGGACACTGAAGCTTTCTTT
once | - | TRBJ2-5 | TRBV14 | CASSQDLSAGQETQYF | TGTGCCAGCAGCCAAGATCTTTCGGCAGGTCAAGAGACCCAGTACTTC
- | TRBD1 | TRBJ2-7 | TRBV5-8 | CASSKDRGREQYF | TGTGCCAGCAGCAAGGACAGGGGGCGGGAGCAGTACTTC
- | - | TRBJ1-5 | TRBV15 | CATKGKVGNQPQHF | TGTGCCACCAAGGGGAAAGTTGGCAATCAGCCCCAGCATTTT
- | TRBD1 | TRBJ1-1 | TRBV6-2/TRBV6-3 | CASSRLTGETEAFF | TGTGCCAGCAGCCGTCTAACAGGGGAGACTGAAGCTTTCTTT
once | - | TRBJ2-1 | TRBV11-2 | CASRGSEGIYNEQFF | TGTGCCAGCAGAGGAAGTGAGGGCATATACAATGAGCAGTTCTTC
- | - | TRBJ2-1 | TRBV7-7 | CASSLTFSSNEQFF | TGTGCCAGCAGCTTAACTTTTAGTTCTAATGAGCAGTTCTTC
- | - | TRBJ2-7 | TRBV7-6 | CASSLSQGQSEQYF | TGTGCCAGCAGCTTATCACAGGGTCAGAGCGAGCAGTACTTC
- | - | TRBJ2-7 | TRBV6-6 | CASSYSGRKIYEQYF | TGTGCCAGCAGTTACTCCGGCAGGAAAATCTACGAGCAGTACTTC
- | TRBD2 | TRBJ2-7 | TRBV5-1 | CASSGGLAEYYEQYF | TGCGCCAGCAGCGGGGGACTAGCGGAATACTACGAGCAGTACTTC
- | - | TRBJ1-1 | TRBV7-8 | CASSSGAATEAFF | TGTGCCAGCAGCTCAGGGGCGGCCACTGAAGCTTTCTTT
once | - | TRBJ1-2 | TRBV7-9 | CASSLGQTNYGYTF | TGTGCCAGCAGCTTAGGGCAAACGAACTATGGCTACACCTTC
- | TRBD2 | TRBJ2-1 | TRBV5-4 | CASSLGLAGGRYNEQFF | TGTGCCAGCAGCTTGGGACTAGCGGGGGGGCGGTACAATGAGCAGTTCTTC
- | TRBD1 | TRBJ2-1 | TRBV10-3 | CAIGKDRSNEQFF | TGTGCCATCGGTAAGGACAGGTCCAATGAGCAGTTCTTC
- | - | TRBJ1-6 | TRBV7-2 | CASSRAGGGSPLHF | TGTGCCAGCAGTAGGGCTGGGGGAGGCTCACCCCTCCACTTT
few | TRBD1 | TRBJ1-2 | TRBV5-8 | CASSRGQANYGYTF | TGTGCCAGCAGCCGCGGACAGGCCAACTATGGCTACACCTTC
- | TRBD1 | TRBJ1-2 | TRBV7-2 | CASSSSQGLYGYTF | TGTGCCAGCAGCTCGTCACAGGGGCTTTATGGCTACACCTTC
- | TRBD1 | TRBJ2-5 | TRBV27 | CASSVQGERETQYF | TGTGCCAGCAGTGTACAGGGGGAGCGAGAGACCCAGTACTTC
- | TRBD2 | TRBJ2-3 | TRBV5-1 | CASSLTSGTDTQYF | TGCGCCAGCAGCTTGACTAGCGGCACAGATACGCAGTATTTT
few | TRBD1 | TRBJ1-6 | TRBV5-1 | CASSRSGGNSPLHF | TGCGCCAGCAGCAGATCAGGGGGCAATTCACCCCTCCACTTT
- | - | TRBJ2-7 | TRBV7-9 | CASSPPGSYEQYF | TGTGCCAGCAGCCCCCCGGGATCCTACGAGCAGTACTTC
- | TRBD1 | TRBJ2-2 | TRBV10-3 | CAISPGTGNTGELFF | TGTGCCATCAGTCCCGGGACAGGGAACACCGGGGAGCTGTTTTTT
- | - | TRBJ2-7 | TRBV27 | CASSLSSGVPSEQYF | TGTGCCAGCAGTTTATCATCAGGGGTTCCTTCCGAGCAGTACTTC
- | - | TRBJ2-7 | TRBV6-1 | CASSEGRQEDEQYF | TGTGCCAGCAGTGAAGGGCGACAGGAGGACGAGCAGTACTTC
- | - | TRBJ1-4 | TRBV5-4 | CASRSAGADVEKLFF | TGTGCCAGCAGGTCGGCGGGGGCGGACGTTGAAAAACTGTTTTTT
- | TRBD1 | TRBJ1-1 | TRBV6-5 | CASRLIQGFTEAFF | TGTGCCAGCAGACTTATACAGGGGTTCACTGAAGCTTTCTTT
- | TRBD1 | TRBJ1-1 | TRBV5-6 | CASSLRDRGPEAFF | TGTGCCAGCAGCTTGCGGGACAGGGGCCCTGAAGCTTTCTTT
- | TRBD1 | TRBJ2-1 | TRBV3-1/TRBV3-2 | CASSHTGQGYNEQFF | TGTGCCAGCAGCCATACGGGACAGGGCTACAATGAGCAGTTCTTC
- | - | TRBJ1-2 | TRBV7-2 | CASSLDPGNYGYTF | TGTGCCAGCAGCTTAGATCCGGGGAACTATGGCTACACCTTC
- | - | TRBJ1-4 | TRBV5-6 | CASSETGTQYEKLFF | TGTGCCAGCAGCGAAACAGGGACGCAATATGAAAAACTGTTTTTT
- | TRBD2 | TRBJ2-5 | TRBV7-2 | CASSPRTPREGTQYF | TGTGCCAGCAGCCCTCGGACCCCAAGGGAGGGGACCCAGTACTTC
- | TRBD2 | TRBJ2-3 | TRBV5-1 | CASSQIAGAQTDTQYF | TGCGCCAGCAGCCAGATAGCGGGGGCCCAAACAGATACGCAGTATTTT
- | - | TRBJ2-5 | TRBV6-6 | CASRLGQSKETQYF | TGTGCCAGCAGACTAGGACAGTCTAAGGAGACCCAGTACTTC
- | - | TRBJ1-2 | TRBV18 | CASSPGTFDYGYTF | TGTGCCAGCTCACCCGGGACATTCGACTATGGCTACACCTTC
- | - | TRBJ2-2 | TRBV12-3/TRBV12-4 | CASSVRIGELFF | TGTGCCAGCAGTGTCAGGATCGGGGAGCTGTTTTTT
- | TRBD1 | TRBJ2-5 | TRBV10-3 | CAIRSGQQETQYF | TGTGCCATCAGGTCGGGACAGCAAGAGACCCAGTACTTC
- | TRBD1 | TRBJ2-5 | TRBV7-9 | CASSSDRKQETQYF | TGTGCCAGCAGCTCGGACAGGAAACAAGAGACCCAGTACTTC